This T cell receptor beta chain was sequenced during a study of beta chain features in type 1 diabetes. The isolated RNA, all of it, was reverse transcribed, so expressed TCRB transcripts were what got sequenced. Repertoires were generated with immunoSEQ multiplex PCR, while TCRdb's copy carries only in-frame clones and drops some. The table includes around 430,000 clones, approximately 30% detected once. The germline CDR1 and CDR2 sequences are SQVTM and ANQGSEA. This CDR3 spans 17 amino acids. With 5 bases clipped from V and 1 base from J, the junction kept 13 bases outside the gene matches. In its sample, this clone was seen a few times. Its antigen is not identified. The study's findings and limits: Patients with type 1 diabetes showed fewer VDJ junction insertions and more deletions. A potential PCR bias toward shorter templates would be equal in patient and control samples. Compared with healthy donors, patients appeared to share more similar naive, central memory and regulatory TCRB repertoires.

The sequenced material came from naive CD4+ T cells from blood. V gene TRBV29-1 combines with J gene TRBJ2-1; 8 bases match TRBD2. This TCR was recovered from a man aged 18-30 years in good health. CDR3 sequence: CSVRRGGRSHSYNEQFF. As DNA, the CDR3 is TGCAGCGTTCGACGGGGCGGGAGGTCCCATTCCTACAATGAGCAGTTCTTC.